The clone carrying this T cell receptor beta chain was seen a few times. Its antigen remains unidentified. The entirety of the isolated RNA underwent reverse transcription, so expressed TCRB transcripts were sequenced. The data were produced by immunoSEQ multiplex PCR, yet TCRdb's version contains in-frame clones alone and is incomplete. The sample consists of some 270,000 clones, approximately 8% of them appearing once. This specimen comes from a study of beta chain features in type 1 diabetes. Study at large: The patients were much like the healthy donors in age, gender and cell yields. Study observations and caveats: A PCR bias possibly favoring shorter templates would apply equally to patients and controls. Junctions at VDJ sites from type 1 diabetes patients had fewer insertions and more deletions.

Sequenced sample: central memory CD4+ T cells from blood. This TCR was recovered from a woman younger than 30 in good health.

For the CDR3, the DNA is TGTGCCAGCATTGGGGAGCATGTCGGTTCACCCCTCCACTTT. It yields the protein CASIGEHVGSPLHF. The chain joins TRBV7-9 to TRBJ1-6; D is unclear. Trimming left V 7 bases short and J 9 bases short, with 16 bases between. CDR1 is SEHNR and CDR2 is FQNEAQ in the germline V gene (reference sequence). The CDR3 is 14 residues long.